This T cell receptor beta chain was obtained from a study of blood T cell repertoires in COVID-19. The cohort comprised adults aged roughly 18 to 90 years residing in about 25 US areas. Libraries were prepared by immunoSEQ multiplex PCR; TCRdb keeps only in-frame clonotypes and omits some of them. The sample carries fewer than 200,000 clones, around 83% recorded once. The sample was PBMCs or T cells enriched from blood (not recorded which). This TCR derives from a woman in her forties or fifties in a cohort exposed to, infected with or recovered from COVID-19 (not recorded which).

The CDR3 sequence is CASRGSANYGYTF. The CDR3 DNA reads TGTGCCAGCAGGGGCTCAGCTAACTATGGCTACACCTTC. V is TRBV28 and J is TRBJ1-2; D is uncertain. The CDR3 extends over 13 amino acids. CDR1 is MDHEN, CDR2 SYDVKM, per germline. The V end was cut by 6 bases, the J end by 0 bases, with 8 bases between.